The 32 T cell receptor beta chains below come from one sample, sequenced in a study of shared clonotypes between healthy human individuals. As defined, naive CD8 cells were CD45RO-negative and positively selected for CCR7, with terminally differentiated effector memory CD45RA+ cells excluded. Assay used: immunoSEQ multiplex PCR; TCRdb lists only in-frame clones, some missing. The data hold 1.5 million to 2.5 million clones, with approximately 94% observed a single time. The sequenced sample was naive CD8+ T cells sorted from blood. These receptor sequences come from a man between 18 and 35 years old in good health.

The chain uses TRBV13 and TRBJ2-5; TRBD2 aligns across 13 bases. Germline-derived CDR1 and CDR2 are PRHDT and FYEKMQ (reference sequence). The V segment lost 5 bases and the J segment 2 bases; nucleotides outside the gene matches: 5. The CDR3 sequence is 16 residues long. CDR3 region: CASSHGTSGTQETQYF. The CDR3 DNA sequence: TGTGCCAGCAGCCACGGGACTAGCGGGACACAAGAGACCCAGTACTTC.

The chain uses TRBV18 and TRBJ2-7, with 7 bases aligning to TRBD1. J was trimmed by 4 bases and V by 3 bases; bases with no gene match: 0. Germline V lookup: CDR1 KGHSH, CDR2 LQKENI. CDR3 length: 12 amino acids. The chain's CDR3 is CASSPDRYEQYF. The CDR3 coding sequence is TGTGCCAGCTCACCGGACAGGTACGAGCAGTACTTC.

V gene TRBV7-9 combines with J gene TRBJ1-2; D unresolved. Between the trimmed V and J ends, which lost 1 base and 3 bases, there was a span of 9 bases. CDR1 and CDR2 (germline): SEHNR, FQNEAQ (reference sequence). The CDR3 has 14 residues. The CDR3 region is CASSLDPSYYGYTF. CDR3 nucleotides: TGTGCCAGCAGCTTAGATCCCTCCTACTATGGCTACACCTTC. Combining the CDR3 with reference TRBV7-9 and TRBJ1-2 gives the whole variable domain DTGVSQNPRHKITKRGQNVTFRCDPISEHNRLYWYRQTLGQGPEFLTYFQNEAQLEKSRLLSDRFSAERPKGSFSTLEIQRTEQGDSAMYLCASSLDPSYYGYTFGSGTRLTVV.

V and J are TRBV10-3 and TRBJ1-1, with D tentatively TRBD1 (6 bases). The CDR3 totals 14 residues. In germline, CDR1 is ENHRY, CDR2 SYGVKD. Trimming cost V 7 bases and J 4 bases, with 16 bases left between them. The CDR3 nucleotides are TGTGCCATCAAGCAGGGGCCGGATGGCACTGAAGCTTTCTTT. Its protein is CAIKQGPDGTEAFF.

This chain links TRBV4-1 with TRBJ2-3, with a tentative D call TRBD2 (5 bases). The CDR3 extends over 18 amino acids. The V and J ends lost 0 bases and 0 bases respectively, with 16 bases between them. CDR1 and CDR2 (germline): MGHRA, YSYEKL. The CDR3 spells CASSQEIADYRSTDTQYF. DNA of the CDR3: TGCGCCAGCAGCCAAGAGATTGCAGACTACCGAAGCACAGATACGCAGTATTTT.

The CDR3 coding sequence is TGTGCCAGCAGCTCCCGGACAGGGGCAGGGGAGACCCAGTACTTC. Protein: CASSSRTGAGETQYF. This chain joins TRBV13 and TRBJ2-5, with TRBD1 matching over 9 bases. The CDR3 consists of 15 residues. CDR1 PRHDT and CDR2 FYEKMQ come from the germline V gene (reference sequence). V was clipped by 4 bases and J by 5 bases; unmatched bases: 8.

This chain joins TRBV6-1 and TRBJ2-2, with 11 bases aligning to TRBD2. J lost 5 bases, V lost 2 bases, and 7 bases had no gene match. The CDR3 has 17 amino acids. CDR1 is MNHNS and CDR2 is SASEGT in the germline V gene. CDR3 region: CASSEFRPSGGTGELFF. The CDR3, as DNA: TGTGCCAGCAGTGAATTTCGTCCTAGCGGGGGGACCGGGGAGCTGTTTTTT.

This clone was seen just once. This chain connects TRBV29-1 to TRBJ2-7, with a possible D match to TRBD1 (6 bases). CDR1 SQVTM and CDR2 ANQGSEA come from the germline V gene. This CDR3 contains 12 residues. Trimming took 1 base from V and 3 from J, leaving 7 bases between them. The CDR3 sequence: CSVEVQGYEQYF. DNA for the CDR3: TGCAGCGTTGAAGTACAGGGCTACGAGCAGTACTTC.

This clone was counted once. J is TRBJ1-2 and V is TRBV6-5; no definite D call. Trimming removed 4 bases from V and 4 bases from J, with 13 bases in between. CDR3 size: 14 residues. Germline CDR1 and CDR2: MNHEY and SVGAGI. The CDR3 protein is CASSSYDVGYGYTF. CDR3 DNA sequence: TGTGCCAGCAGTTCATACGACGTAGGCTATGGCTACACCTTC.

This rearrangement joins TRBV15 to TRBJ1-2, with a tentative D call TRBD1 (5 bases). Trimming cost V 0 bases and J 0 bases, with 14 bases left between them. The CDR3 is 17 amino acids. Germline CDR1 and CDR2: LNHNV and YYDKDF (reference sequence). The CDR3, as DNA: TGTGCCACCAGCAGAGATTACGAGCAGGGAGCTAACTATGGCTACACCTTC. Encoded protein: CATSRDYEQGANYGYTF.

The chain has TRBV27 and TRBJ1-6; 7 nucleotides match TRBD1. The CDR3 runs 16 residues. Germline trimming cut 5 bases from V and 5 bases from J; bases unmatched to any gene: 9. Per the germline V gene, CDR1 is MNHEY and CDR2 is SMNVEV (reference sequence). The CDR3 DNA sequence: TGTGCCAGCAGTAACCGGGACAGTTCCAATAATTCACCCCTCCACTTT. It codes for CASSNRDSSNNSPLHF.

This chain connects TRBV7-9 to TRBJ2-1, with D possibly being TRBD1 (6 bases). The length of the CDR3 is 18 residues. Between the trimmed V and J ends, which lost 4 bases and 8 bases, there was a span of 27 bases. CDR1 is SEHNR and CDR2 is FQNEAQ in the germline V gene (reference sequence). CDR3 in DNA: TGTGCCAGCAGCTCTATTGGCAAGAACAGGGACCCAGTCGATGAGCAGTTCTTC. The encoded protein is CASSSIGKNRDPVDEQFF.

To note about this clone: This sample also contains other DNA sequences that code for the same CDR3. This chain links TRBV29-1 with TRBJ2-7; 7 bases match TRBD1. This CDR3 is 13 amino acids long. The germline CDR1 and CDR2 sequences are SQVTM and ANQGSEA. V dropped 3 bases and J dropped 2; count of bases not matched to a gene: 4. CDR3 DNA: TGCAGCGTTGAGGGTACAGGGGCCTACGAGCAGTACTTC. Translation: CSVEGTGAYEQYF.

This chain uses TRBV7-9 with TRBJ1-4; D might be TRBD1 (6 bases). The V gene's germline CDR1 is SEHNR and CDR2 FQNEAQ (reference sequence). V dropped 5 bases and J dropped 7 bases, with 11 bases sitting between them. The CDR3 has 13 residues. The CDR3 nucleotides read TGTGCCAGCAGCCTGGGGGCCAGTGAAAAACTGTTTTTT. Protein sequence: CASSLGASEKLFF.

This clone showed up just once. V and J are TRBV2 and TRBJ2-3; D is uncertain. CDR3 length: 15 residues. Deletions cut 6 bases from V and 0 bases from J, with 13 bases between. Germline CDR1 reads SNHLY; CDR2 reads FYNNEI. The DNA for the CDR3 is TGTGCCAGCAGGGTGAACCACCTTAGCACAGATACGCAGTATTTT. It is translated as CASRVNHLSTDTQYF. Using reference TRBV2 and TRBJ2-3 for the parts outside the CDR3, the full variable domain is EPEVTQTPSHQVTQMGQEVILRCVPISNHLYFYWYRQILGQKVEFLVSFYNNEISEKSEIFDDQFSVERPDGSNFTLKIRSTKLEDSAMYFCASRVNHLSTDTQYFGPGTRLTVL.

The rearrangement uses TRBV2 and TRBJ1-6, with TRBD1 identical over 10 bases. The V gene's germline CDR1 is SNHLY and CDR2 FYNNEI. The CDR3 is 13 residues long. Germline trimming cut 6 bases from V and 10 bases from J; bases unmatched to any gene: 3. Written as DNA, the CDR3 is TGTGCCAGCAGCTCGACAGGGGGCTCACCCCTCCACTTT. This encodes CASSSTGGSPLHF. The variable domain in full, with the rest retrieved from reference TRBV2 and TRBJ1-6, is EPEVTQTPSHQVTQMGQEVILRCVPISNHLYFYWYRQILGQKVEFLVSFYNNEISEKSEIFDDQFSVERPDGSNFTLKIRSTKLEDSAMYFCASSSTGGSPLHFGNGTRLTVT.

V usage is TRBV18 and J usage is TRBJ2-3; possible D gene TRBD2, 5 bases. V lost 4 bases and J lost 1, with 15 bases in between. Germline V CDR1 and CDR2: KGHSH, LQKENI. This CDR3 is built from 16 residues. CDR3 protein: CASSHAPGGGTDTQYF. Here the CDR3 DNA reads TGTGCCAGCTCACATGCCCCCGGAGGTGGCACAGATACGCAGTATTTT.

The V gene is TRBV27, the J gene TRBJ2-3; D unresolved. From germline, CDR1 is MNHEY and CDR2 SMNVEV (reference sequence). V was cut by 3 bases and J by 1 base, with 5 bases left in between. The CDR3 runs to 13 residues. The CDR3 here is CASSFEGTDTQYF. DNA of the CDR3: TGTGCCAGCAGTTTCGAGGGCACAGATACGCAGTATTTT.

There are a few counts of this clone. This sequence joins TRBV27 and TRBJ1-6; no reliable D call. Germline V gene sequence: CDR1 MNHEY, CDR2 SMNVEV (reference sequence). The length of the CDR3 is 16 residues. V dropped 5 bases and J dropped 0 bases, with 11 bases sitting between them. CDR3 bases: TGTGCCAGCAGTCCCTCTGGAAGCTCCTATAATTCACCCCTCCACTTT. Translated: CASSPSGSSYNSPLHF.

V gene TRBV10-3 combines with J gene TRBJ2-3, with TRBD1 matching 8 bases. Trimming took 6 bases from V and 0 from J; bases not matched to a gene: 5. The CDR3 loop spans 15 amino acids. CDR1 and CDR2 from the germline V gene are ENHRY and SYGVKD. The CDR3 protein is CAIRGRTGSTDTQYF. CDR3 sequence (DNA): TGTGCCATCAGGGGGAGGACAGGGAGCACAGATACGCAGTATTTT.

CDR3 region: CASSPTGDTDYGYTF. In nucleotides, the CDR3 is TGTGCCAGCAGCCCGACCGGGGATACCGACTATGGCTACACCTTC. The chain couples TRBV7-9 to TRBJ1-2, with D hard to call. This CDR3 is built from 15 residues. Trimming took 5 bases from V and 3 from J, leaving 16 bases between them. CDR1 is SEHNR and CDR2 is FQNEAQ in the germline V gene (reference sequence).

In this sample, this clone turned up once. The CDR3 nucleotides read TGTGCCAGCAGCGCTACTTGGGGCACTGAAGCTTTCTTT. Encoded protein: CASSATWGTEAFF. The gene calls are TRBV9 and TRBJ1-1; D not certain. The V gene lost 3 bases and the J gene lost 4 bases, with 10 bases spanning the gap. CDR3 length: 13 residues. Germline values: CDR1 SGDLS, CDR2 YYNGEE.

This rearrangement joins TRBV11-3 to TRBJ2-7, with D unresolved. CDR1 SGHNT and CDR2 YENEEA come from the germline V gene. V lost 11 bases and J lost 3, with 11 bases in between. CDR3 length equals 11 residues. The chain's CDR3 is CAPYLYYEQYF. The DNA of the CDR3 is TGTGCCCCCTACCTCTACTACGAGCAGTACTTC.

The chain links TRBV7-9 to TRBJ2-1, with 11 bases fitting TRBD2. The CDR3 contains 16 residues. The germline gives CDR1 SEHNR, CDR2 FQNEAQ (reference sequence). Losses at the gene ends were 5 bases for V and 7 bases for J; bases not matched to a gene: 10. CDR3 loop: CASSPQGGLAVNEQFF. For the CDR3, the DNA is TGTGCCAGCAGCCCCCAAGGGGGACTAGCGGTTAATGAGCAGTTCTTC.

The CDR3: CASRTGANYGYTF. The DNA for the CDR3 is TGCGCCAGCAGGACAGGGGCGAACTATGGCTACACCTTC. The chain carries TRBV5-1 and TRBJ1-2; 8 nucleotides agree with TRBD1. V gave up 5 bases and J gave up 2 bases; unmatched junction bases: 2. Germline CDR1 is SGHRS and CDR2 is YFSETQ. The CDR3 loop spans 13 amino acids.

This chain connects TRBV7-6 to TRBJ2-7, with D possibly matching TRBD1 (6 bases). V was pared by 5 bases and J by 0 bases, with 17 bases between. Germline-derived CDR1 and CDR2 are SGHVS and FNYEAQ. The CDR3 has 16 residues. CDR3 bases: TGTGCCAGCAGCCCAGGTCGGGACATTAGCTCCTACGAGCAGTACTTC. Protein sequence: CASSPGRDISSYEQYF.

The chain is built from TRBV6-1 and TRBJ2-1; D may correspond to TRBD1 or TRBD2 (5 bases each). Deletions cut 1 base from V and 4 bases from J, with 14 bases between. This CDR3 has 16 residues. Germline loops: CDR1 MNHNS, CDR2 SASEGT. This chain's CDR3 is CASSEEGPVTYNEQFF. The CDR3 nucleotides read TGTGCCAGCAGTGAAGAGGGACCGGTCACATACAATGAGCAGTTCTTC.

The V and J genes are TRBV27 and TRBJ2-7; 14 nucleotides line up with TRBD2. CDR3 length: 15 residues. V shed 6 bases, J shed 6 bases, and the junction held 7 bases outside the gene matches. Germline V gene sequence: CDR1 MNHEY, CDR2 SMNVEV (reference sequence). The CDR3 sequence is CASSHGTSGSLEQYF. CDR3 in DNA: TGTGCCAGCAGCCACGGGACTAGCGGGAGTCTCGAGCAGTACTTC.

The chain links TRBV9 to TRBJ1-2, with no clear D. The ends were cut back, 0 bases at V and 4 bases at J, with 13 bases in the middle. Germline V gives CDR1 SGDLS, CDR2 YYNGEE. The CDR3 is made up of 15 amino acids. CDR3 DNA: TGTGCCAGCAGCGTAGTGTCGGGGTCTCCCTATGGCTACACCTTC. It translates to CASSVVSGSPYGYTF.

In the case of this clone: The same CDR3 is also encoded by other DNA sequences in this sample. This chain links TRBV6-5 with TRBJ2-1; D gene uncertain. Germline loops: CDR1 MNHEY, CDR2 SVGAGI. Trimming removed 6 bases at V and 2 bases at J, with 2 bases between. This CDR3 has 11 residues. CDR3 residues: CASRAYNEQFF. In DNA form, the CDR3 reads TGTGCCAGCAGGGCCTACAATGAGCAGTTCTTC.

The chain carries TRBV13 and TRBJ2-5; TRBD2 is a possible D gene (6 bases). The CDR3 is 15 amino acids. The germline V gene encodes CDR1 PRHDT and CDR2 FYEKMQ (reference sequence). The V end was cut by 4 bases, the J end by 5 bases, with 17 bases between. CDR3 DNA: TGTGCCAGCAGCTCGCCCGGAGGGCCGGGGGAGACCCAGTACTTC. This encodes CASSSPGGPGETQYF. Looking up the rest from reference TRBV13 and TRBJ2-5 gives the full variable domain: AAGVIQSPRHLIKEKRETATLKCYPIPRHDTVYWYQQGPGQDPQFLISFYEKMQSDKGSIPDRFSAQQFSDYHSELNMSSLELGDSALYFCASSSPGGPGETQYFGPGTRLLVL.

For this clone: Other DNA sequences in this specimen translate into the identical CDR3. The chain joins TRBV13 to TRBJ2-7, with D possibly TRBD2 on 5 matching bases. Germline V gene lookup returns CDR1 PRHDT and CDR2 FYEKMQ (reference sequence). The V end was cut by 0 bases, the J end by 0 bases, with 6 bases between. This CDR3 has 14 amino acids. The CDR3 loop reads CASSLGGSSYEQYF. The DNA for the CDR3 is TGTGCCAGCAGCTTAGGTGGGAGCTCCTACGAGCAGTACTTC.